This section outlines one TCR beta chain sequence together with its context. This sample was included in a study of Tregs in tolerant kidney transplant recipients. TCRdb keeps only in-frame clones here, not all; method: immunoSEQ multiplex PCR. The sample carries 55,000 to 70,000 clones, 75% to 90% recorded once. Per germline, CDR1 LNHDA and CDR2 SQIVND (reference sequence). The CDR3 runs 13 residues. Trimming shortened V by 2 bases and J by 1 base, and 5 bases separated the two germline ends. The source is a human donor who received a combined kidney and bone marrow transplant. The chain recombines TRBV19 with TRBJ1-1; D call uncertain. The source material was Tregs from blood, sampled before the transplant. Written as DNA, the CDR3 is TGTGCCAGTAGTATAAGTGCGAACACTGAAGCTTTCTTT. Translating it yields CASSISANTEAFF.